The sequence of this TCR beta chain was determined in a study of control samples from healthy donors and cancer patients. The table came from immunoSEQ multiplex PCR; TCRdb's copy has only in-frame clones and leaves some out. The table has approximately 90,000 clones, about 89% seen once. V was trimmed by 3 bases and J by 7 bases, leaving 9 bases between them. Germline CDR1 MNHNS, CDR2 SASEGT. The length of the CDR3 is 12 residues. Sequenced input: blood. The chain has TRBV6-1 and TRBJ1-2, with a tentative D call TRBD1 (6 bases). This sequence was found in a man aged 25-45 years in good health. DNA of the CDR3: TGTGCCAGCAGTGAGAGGGGGTCTGGCTACACCTTC. Protein: CASSERGSGYTF.